This TCR beta chain derives from a study of blood T cell repertoires in COVID-19 (TCRdb year 2020). About the full investigation: Collaborator samples came from the United States, Italy and Spain and covered acute and convalescent phases of COVID-19. The prospective study material was composed of cDNA or gDNA derived from T cells, B-cell-depleted T cells, or PBMCs. Deeply sampled blood TCRbeta repertoires from subjects exposed to, actively infected with, or recovered from COVID-19 were included in the dataset. The repertoires were released in a freely available public database meant as a resource for research on the immune response to SARS-CoV-2. Samples were obtained from the ongoing ImmuneRACE study (first 160 participants) and from over 1,000 subjects provided by 6 global collaborators. Sample metadata almost always included a de-identified subject ID, COVID-19 status, age in years and sex. Where available, HLA class I and class II types were obtained from metadata supplied by the sample provider rather than from assay-based typing.

Concerning this clone: Its antigen is not yet known. No much larger clone exists at a distance of one base, and base qualities are not known.

Enrolling through a virtual design, the prospective study's participants ranged in age from roughly 18 to 89 years and lived across roughly 23 United States geographic areas. In the prospective study, cohorts were assigned on the basis of participant-reported clinical history obtained from a screening survey and a study questionnaire. Each participant in the prospective study had whole blood, serum and a nasopharyngeal or oropharyngeal swab collected by mobile phlebotomists. Prospective study participants could optionally give additional blood draws and questionnaires over an approximately 2-month period. Before DNA extraction, prospective study blood samples were shipped either frozen or at room temperature. TCRbeta CDR3 regions were amplified from genomic DNA using the immunoSEQ Assay, a bias-controlled multiplex PCR. In the original analysis: Nucleated cell counts per sample were estimated from amplification of reference gene primers within the assay. To quantify the absolute abundance of each unique TCRbeta CDR3 rearrangement, sequence reads were collapsed and filtered. For each sample, productive Simpson clonality was calculated by taking the square root of Simpson's diversity index across productive rearrangements. TCRdb re-hosts the immuneACCESS table, in-frame sequences only. Its copies lack some clones; in the studies checked, an unresolved V gene accounts for under half of them, and the cause for the rest is not known. V and J calls and clone size are those listed in that table; D and trimming were worked out from the DNA. The table for this sample lists some 460,000 clones; around 90% of them were counted only once. Approximately 2% of the sample is taken by the ten largest.

Overall study results and their limits: Clinical and demographic metadata were provided uncurated, with the amount varying by source and participant.

The CDR3 holds 14 amino acids from the cysteine to the phenylalanine. Here the CDR3 DNA is all that survives: 42 bases in frame from base 1. The germline V gene (reference sequence) supplies CDR1 SEHNR and CDR2 FQNEAQ. Germline trimming: 5 bases from V, 4 bases from J; junction bases outside gene matches: 5. In this chain, TRBV7-9 is recombined with TRBJ2-7; 10 central nucleotides agree with TRBD1. Sample: PBMCs or T cells enriched from blood (not recorded which). This clonotype originated in a woman in her late teens or twenties with acute COVID-19. The sequence in DNA is TGTGCCAGCAGCCTGACAGGGGGCGGGTACGAGCAGTACTTC. This codes for CASSLTGGGYEQYF.